Listed below are T cell receptor beta chains from one sample, sequenced in a study of regulatory T cells in long-lasting Graves disease. TCRdb passed the multiplex PCR reads through MiXCR, listing each CDR3 protein once. This sample has 350,000 to 450,000 distinct CDR3 sequences, with 12% found just once. These data also featured in a second study, about T cells in Graves' hyperthyroidism and ophthalmopathy.

The sequencing used peripheral blood mononuclear cells (PBMCs), collected at new diagnosis, from a patient treated with antithyroid drugs. All receptors come from a woman between 18 and 29 years old with Graves disease. CDR3s include the opening cysteine and the closing phenylalanine or tryptophan. D genes are given only for firm matches. Only part of the rows carry a size: once, few, many, or a class if the clone is expanded.

j_call	clone_size	v_call	d_call	cdr3_aa	cdr3_nt
TRBJ1-2	many	TRBV28	TRBD1	CASRRQGAHGYTF	TGTGCCAGCAGGAGACAGGGGGCGCATGGCTACACCTTC
TRBJ2-2	-	TRBV20-1	TRBD2	CSARRGLAGNTGELFF	TGCAGTGCTAGACGTGGACTAGCGGGAAACACCGGGGAGCTGTTTTTT
TRBJ1-1	-	TRBV20-1	TRBD1	CSATVDRADTEAFF	TGCAGTGCTACCGTTGACAGGGCGGACACTGAAGCTTTCTTT
TRBJ1-1	many	TRBV4-1	-	CASSQDTGFVTEAFF	TGCGCCAGCAGCCAAGACACAGGGTTTGTGACTGAAGCTTTCTTT
TRBJ2-7	-	TRBV20-1	-	CSARSLSPLSHEQYF	TGCAGTGCTAGGTCGTTATCACCCCTGTCCCACGAGCAGTACTTC
TRBJ1-2	-	TRBV7-2	-	CASSLDATRGYGYTF	TGTGCCAGCAGCTTAGATGCGACACGGGGCTATGGCTACACCTTC
TRBJ1-2	many	TRBV29-1	TRBD1	CSVLGQGPYGYTF	TGCAGCGTTCTTGGACAGGGGCCCTATGGCTACACCTTC
TRBJ1-5	-	TRBV20-1	-	CSARWGSNQPQHF	TGCAGTGCTAGGTGGGGTTCTAATCAGCCCCAGCATTTT
TRBJ1-2	many	TRBV6-5	-	CASSYRADYGYTF	TGTGCCAGCAGTTACAGGGCGGACTATGGCTACACCTTC
TRBJ2-1	many	TRBV3-1	-	CASSQDIYGTGNEQFF	TGTGCCAGCAGCCAAGACATATATGGAACGGGGAATGAGCAGTTCTTC
TRBJ1-6	few	TRBV4-3	TRBD1	CASSQRTGGNSPLHF	TGCGCCAGCAGCCAAAGGACAGGGGGCAATTCACCCCTCCACTTT
TRBJ2-7	many	TRBV28	TRBD1	CASRTGTVSYEQYF	TGTGCCAGCAGGACCGGGACAGTGTCCTACGAGCAGTACTTC
TRBJ1-6	-	TRBV16	-	CASSRTLARVHNSPLHF	TGTGCCAGCAGCCGTACCCTGGCGAGGGTTCATAATTCACCCCTCCACTTT
TRBJ1-2	many	TRBV6-1	-	CASTQVGAGYGYTF	TGTGCCAGCACACAGGTTGGAGCGGGTTATGGCTACACCTTC
TRBJ2-7	-	TRBV7-2	-	CASSSGNYEQYF	TGTGCCAGCAGCTCCGGAAACTACGAGCAGTACTTC
TRBJ1-2	-	TRBV11-2	TRBD1	CASSLALRRYRGDNYGYTF	TGTGCCAGCAGCTTAGCCCTTCGTCGGTACAGGGGGGACAACTATGGCTACACCTTC
TRBJ2-4	-	TRBV14	-	CASSSTGMPLPNIQYF	TGTGCCAGCAGCTCAACAGGGATGCCACTACCTAACATTCAGTACTTC
TRBJ1-3	-	TRBV9	-	CASSAGGSAGNTIYF	TGTGCCAGCAGTGCTGGGGGGAGTGCTGGAAACACCATATATTTT
TRBJ1-1	many	TRBV25-1	-	CASSVGGAGPFF	TGTGCCAGCAGCGTAGGGGGGGCCGGCCCTTTCTTT
TRBJ2-6	few	TRBV5-5	-	CASRREIRGLRGTGANVLTF	TGTGCCAGCAGACGGGAGATCCGGGGGCTCCGAGGTACTGGGGCCAACGTCCTGACTTTC
TRBJ2-7	few	TRBV13	-	CASSLLEVFHEQYF	TGTGCCAGCAGCTTACTAGAAGTTTTCCACGAGCAGTACTTC
TRBJ2-3	-	TRBV7-9	-	CASSPQPQGSTDTQYF	TGTGCCAGCAGCCCTCAACCCCAGGGCAGCACAGATACGCAGTATTTT
TRBJ2-1	many	TRBV11-1	TRBD2	CASSFIRGGFDEQFF	TGTGCCAGCAGCTTTATACGGGGGGGCTTCGATGAGCAGTTCTTC
TRBJ1-5	-	TRBV29-1	TRBD1	CSVGTGGSNQPQHF	TGCAGCGTGGGGACAGGGGGTAGCAATCAGCCCCAGCATTTT
TRBJ1-6	few	TRBV20-1	-	CSARGGEGGYSPLHF	TGCAGTGCTAGAGGGGGAGAGGGGGGGTATTCACCCCTCCACTTT
TRBJ1-3	few	TRBV7-2	-	CASSFPTALSGNTIYF	TGTGCCAGCAGCTTCCCGACGGCACTCTCTGGAAACACCATATATTTT
TRBJ2-1	-	TRBV20-1	TRBD1	CSAFPRGFMGNEQSF	TGCAGTGCTTTTCCCAGGGGGTTTATGGGCAATGAGCAGTCCTTC
TRBJ2-5	many	TRBV11-1	TRBD2	CASSHWTSGSGVQETQYF	TGTGCCAGCAGCCATTGGACTAGCGGGAGTGGAGTCCAAGAGACCCAGTACTTC
TRBJ2-3	few	TRBV4-1	TRBD2	CASSQSSSGEDTQYF	TGCGCCAGCAGCCAGTCTTCCAGCGGGGAAGATACGCAGTATTTT
TRBJ2-2	many	TRBV11-2	-	CASSFPGELFF	TGTGCCAGCAGCTTTCCCGGGGAGCTGTTTTTT
TRBJ2-1	many	TRBV28	TRBD2	CASSLAGGPRNEQFF	TGTGCCAGCAGTTTGGCGGGAGGGCCTCGGAATGAGCAGTTCTTC
TRBJ2-1	many	TRBV20-1	-	CSARKPGLRNEQFF	TGCAGTGCTAGAAAGCCGGGACTCCGGAATGAGCAGTTCTTC
TRBJ2-1	-	TRBV18	TRBD2	CASSPRRTSGSLFHNEQFF	TGTGCCAGCTCACCAAGGAGGACTAGCGGGAGTCTGTTCCACAATGAGCAGTTCTTC
TRBJ2-5	many	TRBV2	-	CASSEGQGKTQYF	TGTGCCAGCAGTGAAGGGCAGGGGAAGACCCAGTACTTC
TRBJ1-1	many	TRBV27	-	CASSRITGEAFF	TGTGCCAGCAGCCGGATCACAGGGGAAGCTTTCTTT
TRBJ1-1	many	TRBV2	-	CASSWQDEAFF	TGTGCCAGCAGTTGGCAGGATGAAGCTTTCTTT
TRBJ2-1	-	TRBV6-1	TRBD1	CASRGDRGGYNEQFF	TGTGCCAGCAGGGGGGACAGGGGTGGCTACAATGAGCAGTTCTTC
TRBJ2-4	-	TRBV4-1	TRBD1	CASSQHRGNIQYF	TGCGCCAGCAGCCAACACAGGGGGAACATTCAGTACTTC
TRBJ1-1	many	TRBV29-1	-	CSVSGVNTEAFF	TGCAGCGTGTCGGGGGTGAACACTGAAGCTTTCTTT
TRBJ2-3	few	TRBV6-1	-	CASFSGPSFGTQYF	TGTGCCAGCTTCAGCGGGCCTTCTTTTGGTACGCAGTATTTT
TRBJ1-3	many	TRBV19	-	CASSFSGSGNTIYF	TGTGCCAGTTCCTTTTCGGGTTCTGGAAACACCATATATTTT
TRBJ1-5	many	TRBV24-1	-	CATQARVNQPQHF	TGTGCCACTCAGGCCCGGGTCAATCAGCCCCAGCATTTT